Following are 2 T cell receptor beta chains from one sample sequenced in a study of radiotherapy plus CTLA-4 blockade in lung cancer. Some clones are missing from TCRdb's copy, which holds only in-frame ones; the method was immunoSEQ multiplex PCR. Among around 100,000 clones listed, 81% were seen once. The source was peripheral blood, collected from a patient treated with radiotherapy plus ipilimumab. These receptors were obtained from a human donor with non-small cell lung cancer that progressed on radiotherapy plus ipilimumab. Some clones in this sample may be carry-over from other donors' samples.

The chain joins TRBV7-2 to TRBJ1-1; no clear D gene. The CDR3 runs to 14 residues. Germline loops: CDR1 SGHTA, CDR2 FQGNSA. The V end was cut by 2 bases, the J end by 4 bases, with 11 bases between. The chain's CDR3 is CASSLLGMGTEAFF. CDR3 nucleotide sequence: TGTGCCAGCAGCTTACTAGGAATGGGCACTGAAGCTTTCTTT.

V and J are TRBV5-6 and TRBJ2-1; D not resolved. The V and J ends lost 0 bases and 9 bases respectively, with 16 bases between them. The germline gives CDR1 SGHDT, CDR2 YYEEEE. The length of the CDR3 is 15 residues. CDR3 nucleotide sequence: TGTGCCAGCAGCTTGGAGGGCGTCTACCTGGTTGAGCAGTTCTTC. It specifies CASSLEGVYLVEQFF. Together with reference TRBV5-6 and TRBJ2-1, the CDR3 gives the full variable domain: DAGVTQSPTHLIKTRGQQVTLRCSPKSGHDTVSWYQQALGQGPQFIFQYYEEEERQRGNFPDRFSGHQFPNYSSELNVNALLLGDSALYLCASSLEGVYLVEQFFGPGTRLTVL.